This T cell receptor beta chain was identified in a study of cytomegalovirus exposure and HLA in healthy donors. Overall study findings and caveats: By a later analysis, the bulk of CMV-associated TCR beta chains appeared HLA-restricted. In a later analysis, TCR beta V- and J-gene trimming showed a link to a missense DCLRE1C variant.

Whereas donors were nominally healthy upon sampling, unrecorded immune exposures were probable. The V end was cut by 6 bases, the J end by 8 bases, with 19 bases between. The CDR3 contains 15 residues. The V gene's germline CDR1 is SEHNR and CDR2 FQNEAQ (reference sequence). A multiplex PCR was run with 60 Vbeta primers and 13 Jbeta primers. Methods used by the authors: An analysis that came later counted tens of millions of unique TCR beta chains, around 12 million shared. Sequencing used immunoSEQ multiplex PCR; TCRdb keeps in-frame clones, though not all of them. Clone size and the V and J calls come from that table; the DNA yielded D and trimming. Of some 150,000 clones listed, 85% were seen once; the top ten hold 2% to 2.5%. This clone came up a few times. Its antigen is still unknown.

The sequenced sample consisted of PBMCs. V and J are TRBV7-9 and TRBJ1-4; D is ambiguous. The clonotype comes from a woman between 18 and 30 years old in good health and CMV-seronegative. The CDR3: CASSRGLPGEEKLFF. In DNA, the CDR3 is TGTGCCAGCAGTCGTGGACTGCCCGGCGAAGAAAAACTGTTTTTT.